This T cell receptor (beta chain) was documented in a study of blood T cells in healthy people across ages. The V gene's germline CDR1 is SGHTA and CDR2 FQGNSA. This CDR3 is built from 13 residues. Trimming took 8 bases from V and 2 from J, leaving 13 bases between them. A few counts support this clonotype. The antigen remains unidentified. Study-wide results and caveats: When set beside aged donors, long-lived donors presented more naive CD4+ cells and higher diversity. From one million sequenced T cells, diversity estimates were lower bounds.

A J-beta primer mix and a sample-barcoded 5' primer were used in a second PCR of about 6 to 12 cycles. TCRdb reprocessed the 5' RACE reads with MiXCR, giving one entry per CDR3 protein. The repertoire consists of around 1,700,000 distinct CDR3 sequences, with roughly 27% occurring once and the leading ten covering 7.7%. This rearrangement joins TRBV7-2 to TRBJ2-7, with D hard to call. Sequenced input: blood. The origin of this receptor is a woman in her thirties in good health. The CDR3 nucleotides read TGTGCCAGCGGGGTTACCCAAACCTACGAGCAGTACTTC. This codes for CASGVTQTYEQYF.